The 16 T cell receptor beta chains in this list originate from one sample, sequenced in a study of T cell responses to AZD1222 COVID-19 vaccine. The method was immunoSEQ multiplex PCR; TCRdb's version includes in-frame clones alone and lacks a portion of them. The sample has about 180,000 clones; about 91% are singletons. Sequenced material: peripheral blood, taken 28 days after the second AZD1222 dose. Receptor source: an adult who received the AZD1222 COVID-19 vaccine.

The chain uses TRBV28 and TRBJ2-7; 8 bases map to TRBD2. Per germline, CDR1 MDHEN and CDR2 SYDVKM. V shed 6 bases and J 2 bases; nucleotides not matched to a gene: 9. This CDR3 spans 15 amino acids. The CDR3 region is CASSQRWRGAYEQYF. The CDR3, as DNA: TGTGCCAGCAGCCAAAGGTGGCGGGGGGCCTACGAGCAGTACTTC.

The chain employs TRBV6-6 and TRBJ1-2; the match to TRBD1 covers 8 bases. The J segment lost 4 bases and the V segment lost 7 bases, leaving 11 bases of the junction unmatched. This CDR3 spans 15 amino acids. Looked up from germline, CDR1 is MNHNY and CDR2 is SVGAGI (reference sequence). CDR3: CASIQGDREIYGYTF. The CDR3 DNA follows: TGTGCCAGCATACAGGGGGACAGAGAGATCTATGGCTACACCTTC.

V is TRBV28 and J is TRBJ1-6, with 9 bases fitting TRBD1. Germline V gene sequence: CDR1 MDHEN, CDR2 SYDVKM. The CDR3 covers 15 residues. V dropped 5 bases and J dropped 9; count of bases not matched to a gene: 8. CDR3 amino acids: CASSPRGQGTSPLHF. The CDR3 coding sequence is TGTGCCAGCAGTCCGCGAGGACAGGGGACTTCACCCCTCCACTTT.

This clone has a single count. V gene TRBV19 combines with J gene TRBJ2-2; 10 nucleotides align to TRBD2. Germline V CDR1 and CDR2: LNHDA, SQIVND (reference sequence). J gave up 6 bases and V 4 bases, and 2 bases lay outside the gene matches. The CDR3 length is 14 residues. CDR3 nucleotide sequence: TGTGCCAGTAGTACGAGCGGGGGGGCCGGGGAGCTGTTTTTT. This sequence encodes CASSTSGGAGELFF.

The chain employs TRBV6-1 and TRBJ2-5; D possibly corresponds to TRBD2 (5 bases). This CDR3 has 14 amino acids. V dropped 2 bases and J dropped 5 bases, with 12 bases sitting between them. Germline V gene lookup returns CDR1 MNHNS and CDR2 SASEGT. CDR3 in DNA: TGTGCCAGCAGTGAACCGGGGTCTGGGGAGACCCAGTACTTC. Translation gives CASSEPGSGETQYF.

The chain employs TRBV5-1 and TRBJ2-2; 8 bases map to TRBD1. The germline V gene has CDR1 SGHRS and CDR2 YFSETQ. The CDR3 loop spans 19 amino acids. The trim removed 3 bases at V and 2 bases at J, leaving 15 bases unmatched. The CDR3 reads CASSSRDRSGPKNTGELFF. The CDR3 DNA reads TGCGCCAGCAGCTCAAGGGACAGGTCGGGGCCCAAAAACACCGGGGAGCTGTTTTTT.

This chain links TRBV12-3 or TRBV12-4 with TRBJ1-1; D remains unclear. V was pared by 6 bases and J by 0 bases, with 8 bases between. The CDR3 length is 13 residues. The CDR3, as DNA: TGTGCCAGCAGGGTCCTCATGAACACTGAAGCTTTCTTT. This codes for CASRVLMNTEAFF.

This clone occurred a few times. The J gene is TRBJ2-1, the V gene TRBV5-6; 8 nucleotides agree with TRBD2. J lost 7 bases, V lost 5 bases, and 11 bases had no gene match. The V gene's germline CDR1 is SGHDT and CDR2 YYEEEE. This CDR3 has 15 residues. The CDR3: CASSPTSGHRNEQFF. CDR3 DNA: TGTGCCAGCAGTCCTACTAGCGGCCATCGGAATGAGCAGTTCTTC.

The chain is built from TRBV4-1 and TRBJ2-5; D unclear. The CDR3 extends over 13 amino acids. Per the germline V gene, CDR1 is MGHRA and CDR2 is YSYEKL. V shed 3 bases and J shed 7 bases, with 12 bases lying between them. As DNA, the CDR3 is TGCGCCAGCAGCCAGGCTTTAGTTTCGACCCAGTACTTC. It yields the protein CASSQALVSTQYF.

The CDR3 spells CASSFLPRTGVSTDTQYF. CDR3 coding DNA: TGCGCCAGCAGCTTTCTACCAAGGACAGGAGTATCCACAGATACGCAGTATTTT. The gene calls are TRBV5-1 and TRBJ2-3, with 7 nucleotides matching TRBD1. Per germline, CDR1 SGHRS and CDR2 YFSETQ. V was pared by 2 bases and J by 2 bases, with 14 bases of the junction left unmatched. This CDR3 has 18 residues.

The V and J genes are TRBV30 and TRBJ2-1; D unclear. Germline loops: CDR1 GTSNPN, CDR2 SVGIG (reference sequence). V was pared by 6 bases and J by 6 bases, with 9 bases between. The CDR3 contains 11 residues. CDR3 sequence: CACLSGNEQFF. The CDR3 nucleotides read TGTGCCTGTTTAAGTGGCAATGAGCAGTTCTTC. The variable domain in full, completed from reference TRBV30 and TRBJ2-1, reads SQTIHQWPATLVQPVGSPLSLECTVEGTSNPNLYWYRQAAGRGLQLLFYSVGIGQISSEVPQNLSASRPQDRQFILSSKKLLLSDSGFYLCACLSGNEQFFGPGTRLTVL.

The chain joins TRBV15 to TRBJ1-4; D not certain. Germline V gene lookup returns CDR1 LNHNV and CDR2 YYDKDF (reference sequence). Trimming pared 1 base from V and 5 bases from J, leaving 8 bases between. The CDR3 length is 14 residues. Written as DNA, the CDR3 is TGTGCCACCAGCAGAGGGGCAGCAAATGAAAAACTGTTTTTT. This gives the protein CATSRGAANEKLFF.

V gene TRBV7-2 combines with J gene TRBJ2-7; D is possibly TRBD1 or TRBD2 (5 bases each). The CDR3 extends over 13 amino acids. V was cut by 4 bases and J by 0 bases, with 7 bases left in between. From germline, CDR1 is SGHTA and CDR2 FQGNSA. CDR3 region: CASSWGRSYEQYF. CDR3 DNA: TGTGCCAGCAGCTGGGGACGCTCCTACGAGCAGTACTTC.

The CDR3 sequence is CASSLGTGSSGDTQYF. The CDR3 DNA sequence: TGTGCCAGCAGCTTGGGGACAGGGTCTAGTGGAGATACGCAGTATTTT. The rearrangement joins TRBV7-9 to TRBJ2-3, with 9 bases lining up with TRBD1. From germline, CDR1 is SEHNR and CDR2 FQNEAQ (reference sequence). V trimming: 3 bases; J trimming: 5 bases; junction bases outside the gene matches: 9. There are 16 residues in the CDR3.

The chain couples TRBV7-9 to TRBJ1-2, with 7 bases fitting TRBD1. V trimming: 3 bases; J trimming: 8 bases; junction bases outside the gene matches: 9. Germline CDR1 and CDR2: SEHNR and FQNEAQ (reference sequence). This CDR3 is built from 14 residues. CDR3 sequence reads: CASSFLQGPRGYTF. The CDR3 nucleotides are TGTGCCAGCAGCTTCTTACAGGGGCCGCGGGGCTACACCTTC.

J is TRBJ2-7 and V is TRBV4-2; 9 bases line up with TRBD2. Trimming cost V 0 bases and J 3 bases; bases outside gene matches: 12. Per the germline V gene, CDR1 is LGHNA and CDR2 is YNFKEQ. The length of the CDR3 is 18 residues. The CDR3 DNA is TGTGCCAGCAGCCAAGATCTTCTCGGGCTAGCGGGGAGCTACGAGCAGTACTTC. Translated: CASSQDLLGLAGSYEQYF.